Below, one TCR beta chain is given with its context. As to treatment: randomized to nivolumab then ipilimumab (arm A) or the reverse (arm B). DNA-damaging chemotherapy had not been given to any patient beforehand. V lost 1 base and J 6 bases, leaving 15 bases between the germline ends. Germline V CDR1 and CDR2: SGHRS, YFSETQ. The CDR3 has 15 residues. This sample is drawn from a study of sequential checkpoint blockade in melanoma. About the study: TCRβ was sequenced from DNA of 90 or so pretreatment tumors.

Data came from immunoSEQ multiplex PCR; TCRdb stores just in-frame clones and leaves some out. The repertoire holds approximately 5,600 clones, with roughly 25% as singletons. Sequencing used tumor tissue (inferred from file names), obtained from a patient given nivolumab and ipilimumab in sequence. The rearrangement joins TRBV5-1 to TRBJ2-3; the D gene is possibly TRBD2 (6 bases). The TCR comes from a human donor with melanoma. CDR3 nucleotide sequence: TGCGCCAGCAGCTTGTTGGTCCCGGCGGGGGATACGCAGTATTTT. This sequence encodes CASSLLVPAGDTQYF.